What follows describes a single T cell receptor beta chain. Antigen specificity is unknown. The source of the sample is a study of cytomegalovirus exposure and HLA in healthy donors. Study-wide points: Under in vitro conditions, a few CMV-associated chains were confirmed as specific for CMV antigens. The tendency of first-cohort TCR clusters to co-occur in the 120 or so validation repertoires was identified by a subsequent analysis.

CDR1 is SGHNT and CDR2 is YYREEE in the germline V gene (reference sequence). CDR3 length: 16 residues. The V gene end was trimmed by 6 bases and the J gene end by 7 bases; junction bases not matched to a gene: 15. Profiling relied on immunoSEQ multiplex PCR, and the TCRdb table lists in-frame clones only, not all of them. Among roughly 250,000 clones, about 86% were seen once, and the ten largest hold 2.6%. The origin of this receptor is a man aged 18 to 35 in good health and CMV-seronegative. The chain recombines TRBV5-4 with TRBJ2-1, with 8 bases lining up with TRBD2. Sequencing was performed on PBMCs. The CDR3 sequence: CASNRVTGGLTNEQFF. CDR3 DNA: TGTGCCAGCAACCGAGTTACGGGAGGGCTAACGAATGAGCAGTTCTTC.